The 17 T cell receptor beta chains listed next were all sequenced from one sample in a study of cytomegalovirus exposure and HLA in healthy donors. PCR amplification relied on 60 Vbeta primers (plus 13 Jbeta primers). Method: immunoSEQ multiplex PCR; TCRdb's copy keeps in-frame clones and lacks some. Of about 150,000 clones in the sample, about 76% were seen once. Sequenced material: PBMCs. The origin of the receptors is a human donor in good health.

The chain links TRBV19 to TRBJ1-3, with D perhaps matching TRBD1 (5 bases). The ends were cut back, 5 bases at V and 0 bases at J, with 11 bases in the middle. The CDR3 contains 15 residues. Germline CDR1 is LNHDA and CDR2 is SQIVND (reference sequence). This CDR3 is CASSLQAYSGNTIYF. CDR3 nucleotide sequence: TGTGCCAGTAGTTTACAGGCATACTCTGGAAACACCATATATTTT.

The CDR3 sequence: CASSYQSGVGYGYTF. The DNA for the CDR3 is TGTGCCAGCAGTTACCAGTCAGGGGTTGGCTATGGCTACACCTTC. This chain connects TRBV6-5 to TRBJ1-2; possibly TRBD1 for D (6 bases). The CDR3 extends over 15 amino acids. Per germline, CDR1 MNHEY and CDR2 SVGAGI. The V end lost 2 bases, the J end lost 4 bases, and 14 bases lay between the germline ends.

A single count supports this clone. The rearrangement links TRBV27 to TRBJ2-7; possibly TRBD1 for D (6 bases). Looked up from germline, CDR1 is MNHEY and CDR2 is SMNVEV (reference sequence). The CDR3 extends over 16 amino acids. V was pared by 3 bases and J by 5 bases, with 20 bases between. The CDR3 coding sequence is TGTGCCAGCAGTTTGCAAGCCACAGGGAATAGAGACGAGCAGTACTTC. It is translated as CASSLQATGNRDEQYF.

The rearrangement uses TRBV6-4 and TRBJ2-1; D might be TRBD2 (7 bases). Trimming took off 2 bases at V and 4 bases at J, with 12 bases between the two ends. CDR1 is MRHNA, CDR2 SNTAGT, per germline. This CDR3 region has 15 residues. The CDR3 loop reads CASSDGGGLYNEQFF. CDR3 in DNA: TGTGCCAGCAGTGACGGCGGGGGCTTATACAATGAGCAGTTCTTC.

The CDR3 DNA sequence: TGTGCCAGCAGCCCAGACCCGGGACTAGGGTCGACCCAGTACTTC. As protein: CASSPDPGLGSTQYF. The V gene is TRBV5-6, the J gene TRBJ2-5, with 8 bases lining up with TRBD2. V dropped 4 bases and J dropped 7; count of bases not matched to a gene: 12. Germline CDR1 SGHDT, CDR2 YYEEEE. This CDR3 comprises 15 residues.

The chain carries TRBV7-9 and TRBJ2-1; 12 bases are shared with TRBD2. This CDR3 comprises 17 residues. Germline V CDR1 and CDR2: SEHNR, FQNEAQ (reference sequence). Trimming removed 5 bases from V and 7 bases from J; junction bases left unmatched: 12. The DNA for the CDR3 is TGTGCCAGCAGCCGCAGTCAGACTAGCGGGAGAGGGAATGAGCAGTTCTTC. The encoded protein is CASSRSQTSGRGNEQFF.

The rearrangement uses TRBV28 and TRBJ1-1; no clear D gene. Germline lookup yields CDR1 MDHEN and CDR2 SYDVKM. The length of the CDR3 is 14 residues. Trimming stripped 1 base from V and 6 bases from J, with 12 bases between. The DNA of the CDR3 is TGTGCCAGCAGTTTATATCGGGTACCCCCTGAAGCTTTCTTT. Amino acid sequence: CASSLYRVPPEAFF.

The V gene is TRBV11-2, the J gene TRBJ2-5; 8 nucleotides align to TRBD1. In germline, CDR1 is SGHAT, CDR2 FQNNGV. The length of the CDR3 is 14 residues. V was pared by 5 bases and J by 5 bases, with 7 bases of the junction left unmatched. CDR3 amino acids: CASSLQGVGETQYF. The CDR3 DNA is TGTGCCAGCAGCCTACAGGGGGTTGGGGAGACCCAGTACTTC.

This sequence joins TRBV4-1 and TRBJ1-1; 9 bases fit TRBD1. With 2 bases clipped from V and 5 bases from J, the junction kept 3 bases outside the gene matches. The germline gives CDR1 MGHRA, CDR2 YSYEKL. The CDR3 totals 14 residues. Here the CDR3 reads CASSQTGGITEAFF. The CDR3 DNA sequence: TGCGCCAGCAGCCAAACAGGGGGCATAACTGAAGCTTTCTTT.

The rearrangement joins TRBV6-1 to TRBJ1-2; 8 positions match TRBD1. CDR1 is MNHNS and CDR2 is SASEGT in the germline V gene. V shed 4 bases, J shed 2 bases, and the junction held 3 bases outside the gene matches. The CDR3 totals 14 residues. The CDR3 region has the DNA TGTGCCAGCAGTGGGAACAGGGGGAACTATGGCTACACCTTC. This gives the protein CASSGNRGNYGYTF.

The rearrangement uses TRBV6-6 and TRBJ1-1, with TRBD1 identical over 7 bases. V shed 5 bases and J 4 bases; nucleotides not matched to a gene: 4. This CDR3 is built from 13 residues. Germline-derived CDR1 and CDR2 are MNHNY and SVGAGI (reference sequence). CDR3 region: CASSHTGATEAFF. CDR3 nucleotides: TGTGCCAGCAGTCACACAGGGGCCACTGAAGCTTTCTTT.

About this clone: The junction shows a germline mismatch at one end, possibly a read error. The CDR3, as DNA: TGCGCCAGCAGCTTGGGGGAGGCCTATGGCTACCCCTTC. Its protein is CASSLGEAYGYPF. This sequence joins TRBV5-1 and TRBJ1-2; D unclear. This CDR3 comprises 13 residues. Germline V lookup: CDR1 SGHRS, CDR2 YFSETQ.

V and J are TRBV11-2 and TRBJ2-5, with 8 bases identical to TRBD2. Germline V gene sequence: CDR1 SGHAT, CDR2 FQNNGV. With V trimmed by 5 bases and J by 5 bases, 13 bases remained unmatched. The CDR3 runs 16 residues. The CDR3 DNA sequence: TGTGCCAGCAGCAAAACCGGGACTAGTGGGGTCGAGACCCAGTACTTC. It encodes CASSKTGTSGVETQYF.

The chain recombines TRBV27 with TRBJ1-2; D call uncertain. Germline lookup yields CDR1 MNHEY and CDR2 SMNVEV (reference sequence). The V end was cut by 4 bases, the J end by 4 bases, with 13 bases between. There are 14 residues in the CDR3. This CDR3 reads CASSSGSPPYGYTF. As DNA, the CDR3 is TGTGCCAGCAGTTCAGGAAGCCCCCCCTATGGCTACACCTTC.

This chain links TRBV27 with TRBJ1-1, with D unresolved. The CDR3 sequence is 12 residues long. V was cut by 4 bases and J by 11 bases, with 14 bases left in between. Germline V gene data show CDR1 as MNHEY and CDR2 as SMNVEV (reference sequence). DNA of the CDR3: TGTGCCAGCAGTTCTTTTACAAAGGAGGCTTTCTTT. This codes for CASSSFTKEAFF.

DNA for the CDR3: TGTGCCAGCAGCTTATTGCAGGGATCAAAGTACGAGCAGTACTTC. Translating gives CASSLLQGSKYEQYF. The chain recombines TRBV11-1 with TRBJ2-7, with D possibly being TRBD1 (5 bases). V was clipped by 2 bases and J by 4 bases, with 15 bases between them. The CDR3 runs 15 residues. Looked up from germline, CDR1 is SGHAT and CDR2 is FQDESV (reference sequence).

The sample holds a few counts of this clone. This sequence joins TRBV7-6 and TRBJ2-1; tentatively, D is TRBD2 (6 bases). V shed 5 bases and J shed 4 bases, with 18 bases lying between them. Germline V gene sequence: CDR1 SGHVS, CDR2 FNYEAQ. This CDR3 is 16 amino acids long. The CDR3 DNA reads TGTGCCAGCAGCCCGAGACTAGTTGGACTTTACAATGAGCAGTTCTTC. Translation: CASSPRLVGLYNEQFF. Supplemented by reference TRBV7-6 and TRBJ2-1, the full variable domain reads GAGVSQSPRYKVTKRGQDVALRCDPISGHVSLYWYRQALGQGPEFLTYFNYEAQQDKSGLPNDRFSAERPEGSISTLTIQRTEQRDSAMYRCASSPRLVGLYNEQFFGPGTRLTVL.